The 13 T cell receptor beta chains in this list originate from one sample, sequenced in a study of blood T cell repertoires in COVID-19. The data were produced by immunoSEQ multiplex PCR, yet TCRdb's version contains in-frame clones alone and is incomplete. The sample lists hundreds of thousands of clones, around 90% occurring once. The sequenced sample consisted of peripheral blood. These receptors all come from a man between 18 and 29 years old with active or convalescent COVID-19.

J is TRBJ1-3 and V is TRBV29-1, with 10 bases lining up with TRBD1. CDR3 length: 15 residues. Germline V gene sequence: CDR1 SQVTM, CDR2 ANQGSEA. V shed 5 bases, J shed 2 bases, and the junction held 6 bases outside the gene matches. The DNA for the CDR3 is TGCAGCGTTAGTCGACAGGGGGCGCCTGGAAACACCATATATTTT. Translating gives CSVSRQGAPGNTIYF. Combining the CDR3 with reference TRBV29-1 and TRBJ1-3 gives the whole variable domain SAVISQKPSRDICQRGTSLTIQCQVDSQVTMMFWYRQQPGQSLTLIATANQGSEATYESGFVIDKFPISRPNLTFSTLTVSNMSPEDSSIYLCSVSRQGAPGNTIYFGEGSWLTVV.

This chain links TRBV19 with TRBJ2-2, with TRBD2 matching 12 bases. Looked up from germline, CDR1 is LNHDA and CDR2 is SQIVND (reference sequence). CDR3 length equals 15 residues. J lost 6 bases, V lost 11 bases, and 10 bases had no gene match. This CDR3 reads CAVGRLAGVAGELFF. The CDR3 DNA reads TGTGCCGTAGGAAGACTAGCGGGAGTGGCCGGGGAGCTGTTTTTT.

The rearrangement joins TRBV5-1 to TRBJ2-5; D remains ambiguous. The CDR3 totals 11 residues. Trimming cost V 4 bases and J 5 bases, with 6 bases left between them. Per the germline V gene, CDR1 is SGHRS and CDR2 is YFSETQ. The CDR3 region is CASSVTETQYF. CDR3 coding DNA: TGCGCCAGCAGCGTTACTGAGACCCAGTACTTC.

V usage is TRBV4-1 and J usage is TRBJ1-5, with a possible D match to TRBD1 (6 bases). V was clipped by 0 bases and J by 6 bases, with 18 bases between them. CDR1 MGHRA and CDR2 YSYEKL come from the germline V gene. The CDR3 runs 17 residues. The CDR3 region is CASSQDLLTGWTQPQHF. CDR3 DNA: TGCGCCAGCAGCCAAGATCTACTCACAGGGTGGACTCAGCCCCAGCATTTT.

In DNA, the CDR3 is TGTGCCAGCAGAGCCGGGGACACCAACACCGGGGAGCTGTTTTTT. This codes for CASRAGDTNTGELFF. The chain combines TRBV28 with TRBJ2-2; weak D call: TRBD1 (6 bases). CDR1 and CDR2 from the germline V gene are MDHEN and SYDVKM. With 6 bases removed from V and 2 bases from J, the gap between germline ends came to 13 bases. This CDR3 region has 15 residues. The full variable domain, completed using reference TRBV28 and TRBJ2-2, is DVKVTQSSRYLVKRTGEKVFLECVQDMDHENMFWYRQDPGLGLRLIYFSYDVKMKEKGDIPEGYSVSREKKERFSLILESASTNQTSMYLCASRAGDTNTGELFFGEGSRLTVL.

This clone has more than one count but fewer than ten. The V call is TRBV10-1, the J call TRBJ2-2; D may be TRBD2 (5 bases). In germline, CDR1 is WNHNN, CDR2 SYGVQD (reference sequence). V shed 6 bases and J shed 5 bases, with 10 bases lying between them. The CDR3 covers 13 residues. Written as DNA, the CDR3 is TGCGCCAGCAGCGGTACTAGTACCGGGGAGCTGTTTTTT. It yields the protein CASSGTSTGELFF.

J is TRBJ1-4 and V is TRBV6-5; D is undetermined. Germline V gives CDR1 MNHEY, CDR2 SVGAGI. V lost 7 bases and J lost 10, with 22 bases in between. The CDR3 sequence is 15 residues long. The CDR3 is CASTSVATFSGKLFF. CDR3 bases: TGTGCCAGCACTTCCGTCGCCACCTTTTCCGGAAAACTGTTTTTT.

CDR3 nucleotide sequence: TGTGCCAGCTCGACAGGGAGGACGCCCCAGCATTTT. Protein product: CASSTGRTPQHF. This rearrangement joins TRBV2 to TRBJ1-5; 7 bases agree with TRBD1. This CDR3 spans 12 amino acids. Trimming took 8 bases from V and 9 from J; bases not matched to a gene: 7. The germline V gene encodes CDR1 SNHLY and CDR2 FYNNEI.

This chain uses TRBV2 with TRBJ1-2, with 8 bases matching TRBD1. The V segment lost 5 bases and the J segment 4 bases; nucleotides outside the gene matches: 6. The germline V gene encodes CDR1 SNHLY and CDR2 FYNNEI. The CDR3 consists of 14 residues. The CDR3 DNA is TGTGCCAGCAGTAACAGGGGGGGACTCTATGGCTACACCTTC. It is translated as CASSNRGGLYGYTF.

The rearrangement links TRBV7-2 to TRBJ1-2; unclear D gene. CDR1 is SGHTA and CDR2 is FQGNSA in the germline V gene. V dropped 5 bases and J dropped 5 bases, with 18 bases sitting between them. The CDR3 sequence is 15 residues long. CDR3 amino acids: CASSPARPTGYGYTF. For the CDR3, the DNA is TGTGCCAGCAGCCCCGCGCGCCCTACTGGTTATGGCTACACCTTC.

J is TRBJ2-5 and V is TRBV6-5; TRBD2 might be the D (5 bases). Germline assignment: CDR1 MNHEY and CDR2 SVGAGI. The CDR3 runs 14 residues. V shed 7 bases and J shed 4 bases, with 16 bases lying between them. CDR3 loop: CASTSTREGETQYF. Written as DNA, the CDR3 is TGTGCCAGCACTAGCACCCGGGAAGGAGAGACCCAGTACTTC.

This sequence joins TRBV4-1 and TRBJ1-2; perhaps TRBD1 as D (5 bases). Germline loops: CDR1 MGHRA, CDR2 YSYEKL. The CDR3 has 14 residues. V was cut by 0 bases and J by 8 bases, with 13 bases left in between. The CDR3 nucleotides read TGCGCCAGCAGCCAAGAAGGGGAGGAGGCGGGCTACACCTTC. Protein product: CASSQEGEEAGYTF.

The chain combines TRBV29-1 with TRBJ1-2; TRBD1 agrees at 7 bases. The CDR3 runs to 12 residues. The germline V gene encodes CDR1 SQVTM and CDR2 ANQGSEA. The V segment lost 6 bases and the J segment 4 bases; nucleotides outside the gene matches: 5. The CDR3 protein is CSVETGRYGYTF. In DNA form, the CDR3 reads TGCAGCGTCGAGACAGGGCGCTATGGCTACACCTTC.